This T cell receptor beta chain was captured by sequencing in a study of blood T cells in healthy people across ages (dated by TCRdb to about 2015). With respect to the entire study: In model experiments, template switching captured about one uniquely barcoded TCR beta cDNA molecule for every two T cells. The study measured age-related changes in TCR beta repertoire diversity using deep sequencing normalized with unique cDNA molecular identifiers. The donors were split into four age groups: young (average 16 years), middle-aged (39), aged (more than 60) and long-lived (approximately 80). To avoid experimental bias, donors of different ages were distributed randomly across sequencing lanes. Two additional independent replicas of 1 million unique cDNA reads from the same blood draw were analyzed for two donors (one aged 18 to 29 and one aged 80 or older).

Notes on this clonotype: Its antigen is currently not known. Being one base from a much bigger clone, this may be a read error.

Summary of the overall study and its limitations: Observed TCR beta diversity per million T cells fell roughly linearly with age, and a significant reduction was already apparent by age around 40. Total diversity estimates from one million sequenced T cells were considered lower bounds and underestimates. Observed TCR beta diversity correlated strongly with the percentage of naive T cells measured by flow cytometry. Bulk unsorted PBMC profiling prevented conclusive comparison of naive and antigen-experienced compartments. Compared with the aged group, the long-lived group had more naive CD4+ T cells, fewer expanded clones and increased TCR diversity, suggesting age selection. Because the CMV infection status of the donors was unknown, age-related changes in expanded clonotypes may potentially have been confounded.

The donors were 40 or so Caucasian individuals from Russia, aged roughly 6 to 100 years, who were systemically healthy. Around 9.8 milliliters of peripheral blood were collected from each donor into EDTA-treated Vacutainer tubes. Ficoll-Paque density-gradient centrifugation was used to isolate PBMCs, with at least 7 million per sample. Total RNA, at least 6 micrograms per sample, was extracted from PBMCs with Trizol reagent. The percentages of naive CD45RAhigh/CD27high T cells were determined by flow cytometry on a PBMC aliquot from every donor. Spanning cysteine to phenylalanine, the CDR3 consists of 15 amino acids. Only the CDR3 region is kept as DNA, spanning 45 bases read in frame from base 1. CDR1 and CDR2, looked up from the germline V gene (reference sequence), are DFQATT and SNEGSKA. V and J are trimmed by 6 bases and 11 bases, and the gene matches miss 16 bases of the junction. To prepare the library, 5' RACE was applied. TCRdb records Illumina HiSeq 2500 as the sequencer. A second 7 to 11 cycle PCR used a sample-barcoded 5' primer and a J-beta primer mix. A unique molecular identifier was introduced onto each TCR beta cDNA molecule by a template-switch 5' adaptor carrying 12 random nucleotides. Each sample yielded at least 2.5 million CDR3-containing paired-end reads. First-strand cDNA synthesis was performed from all RNA using the Mint cDNA synthesis kit, with priming by a TRBC-specific oligonucleotide. Following uracil-DNA glycosylase treatment, all cDNA underwent a first 18-cycle PCR with the universal primers M1SS and BC2_uni_R. The study's own analysis went as follows. For normalization, 1 million high-quality reads were randomly selected from each sample, with every read carrying a distinct molecular identifier. Reads sharing molecular identifiers were discarded rather than binned into consensus sequences. MiTCR, set to a Q25 quality threshold and the strictest error-elimination algorithm, was used for CDR3 identification, clonotype clustering and error correction. A nonparametric unseen species model using Euler transformation provided a lower-bound estimate of total TCR beta diversity. TCRdb reworked the public reads: Q25 trimming with fastp, MiXCR clone assembly, productive beta chains retained. Merged by CDR3 protein, the rows form single entries marked with the most common genes and DNA. The V and J calls shown here were made by TCRdb, not taken from the authors' results. The sample table holds roughly 1,700,000 distinct CDR3 sequences, of which 28% were seen once. The ten largest clones capture roughly 8.2% of the sample.

The TCR originated in a woman aged 25 to 39 in good health. Recombination linked TRBV20-1 to TRBJ2-5, with 12 middle bases fitting TRBD2. Sequencing was done on a sample of blood. For the CDR3, the sequence is CSASLLAGGYNEQYF. The sequenced DNA is TGCAGTGCCAGCCTACTAGCGGGGGGTTACAATGAGCAGTACTTC.